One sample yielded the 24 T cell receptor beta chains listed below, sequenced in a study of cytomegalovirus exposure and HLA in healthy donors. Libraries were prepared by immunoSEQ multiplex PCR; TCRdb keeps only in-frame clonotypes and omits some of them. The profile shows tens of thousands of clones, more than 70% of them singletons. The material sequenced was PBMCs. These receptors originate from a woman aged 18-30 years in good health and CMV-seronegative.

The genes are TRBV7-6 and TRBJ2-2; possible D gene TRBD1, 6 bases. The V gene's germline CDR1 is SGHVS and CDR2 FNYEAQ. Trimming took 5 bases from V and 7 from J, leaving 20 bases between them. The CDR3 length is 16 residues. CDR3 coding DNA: TGTGCCAGCAGCGCAGGGGAAGCCCAAGCAGGCGGGGAGCTGTTTTTT. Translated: CASSAGEAQAGGELFF. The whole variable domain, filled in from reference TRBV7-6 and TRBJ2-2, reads GAGVSQSPRYKVTKRGQDVALRCDPISGHVSLYWYRQALGQGPEFLTYFNYEAQQDKSGLPNDRFSAERPEGSISTLTIQRTEQRDSAMYRCASSAGEAQAGGELFFGEGSRLTVL.

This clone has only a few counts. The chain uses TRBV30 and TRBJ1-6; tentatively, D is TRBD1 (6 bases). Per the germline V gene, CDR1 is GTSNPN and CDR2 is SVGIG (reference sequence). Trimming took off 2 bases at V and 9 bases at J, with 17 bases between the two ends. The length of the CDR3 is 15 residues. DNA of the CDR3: TGTGCCTGGAGTAGTTCCGGGGGGGCAGGTTCACCCCTCCACTTT. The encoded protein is CAWSSSGGAGSPLHF.

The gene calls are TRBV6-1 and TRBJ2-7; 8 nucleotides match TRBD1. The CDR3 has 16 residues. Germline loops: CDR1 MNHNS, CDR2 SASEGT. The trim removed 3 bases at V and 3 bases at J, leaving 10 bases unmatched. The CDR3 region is CASSEDRDLLFYEQYF. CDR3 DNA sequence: TGTGCCAGCAGTGAGGACAGGGACTTATTGTTCTACGAGCAGTACTTC.

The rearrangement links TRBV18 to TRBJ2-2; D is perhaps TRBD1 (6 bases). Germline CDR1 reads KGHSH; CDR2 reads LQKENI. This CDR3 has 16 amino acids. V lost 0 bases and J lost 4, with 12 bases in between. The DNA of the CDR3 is TGTGCCAGCTCACCACCCCAGGGGCCGGGCACCGGGGAGCTGTTTTTT. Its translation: CASSPPQGPGTGELFF.

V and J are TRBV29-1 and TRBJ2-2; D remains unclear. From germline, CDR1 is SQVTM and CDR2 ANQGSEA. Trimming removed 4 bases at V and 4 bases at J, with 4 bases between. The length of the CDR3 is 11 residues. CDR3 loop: CSVGATGELFF. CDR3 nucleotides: TGCAGCGTTGGGGCCACCGGGGAGCTGTTTTTT.

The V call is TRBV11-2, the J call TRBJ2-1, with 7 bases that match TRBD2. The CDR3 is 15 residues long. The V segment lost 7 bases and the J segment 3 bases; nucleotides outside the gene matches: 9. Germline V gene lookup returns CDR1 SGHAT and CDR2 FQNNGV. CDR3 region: CASTKGPSGYNEQFF. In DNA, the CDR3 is TGTGCCAGCACAAAGGGGCCTAGCGGCTACAATGAGCAGTTCTTC.

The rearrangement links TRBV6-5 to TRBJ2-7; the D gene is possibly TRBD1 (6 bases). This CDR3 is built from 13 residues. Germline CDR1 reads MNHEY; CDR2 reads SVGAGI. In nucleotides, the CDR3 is TGTTTCGCGAGGGGCAGGGGCTCGTACGAGCAGTACTTC. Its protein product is CFARGRGSYEQYF.

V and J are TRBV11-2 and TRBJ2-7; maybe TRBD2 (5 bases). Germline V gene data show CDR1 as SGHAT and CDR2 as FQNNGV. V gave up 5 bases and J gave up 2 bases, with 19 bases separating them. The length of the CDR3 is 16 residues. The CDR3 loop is CASSNGRDAPTYEQYF. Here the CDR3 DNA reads TGTGCCAGCAGCAACGGACGGGATGCCCCTACCTACGAGCAGTACTTC.

The CDR3 DNA is TGTGCCACCAGCAGAGATCCCCGCGGCCCGAACACTGAAGCTTTCTTT. It specifies CATSRDPRGPNTEAFF. The J gene is TRBJ1-1, the V gene TRBV15; D gene uncertain. The CDR3 spans 16 residues. Per the germline V gene, CDR1 is LNHNV and CDR2 is YYDKDF (reference sequence). V shed 0 bases and J shed 1 base, with 12 bases lying between them.

CDR3 sequence reads: CATRARDRGYNEQFF. As DNA, the CDR3 is TGTGCCACCAGAGCCCGGGACAGGGGCTACAATGAGCAGTTCTTC. The rearrangement joins TRBV15 to TRBJ2-1; 10 nucleotides match TRBD1. Germline V gene lookup returns CDR1 LNHNV and CDR2 YYDKDF (reference sequence). V lost 6 bases and J lost 3; bases outside the gene matches: 5. The CDR3 runs to 15 residues. Full variable domain (outside the CDR3, taken from reference TRBV15 and TRBJ2-1): DAMVIQNPRYQVTQFGKPVTLSCSQTLNHNVMYWYQQKSSQAPKLLFHYYDKDFNNEADTPDNFQSRRPNTSFCFLDIRSPGLGDTAMYLCATRARDRGYNEQFFGPGTRLTVL.

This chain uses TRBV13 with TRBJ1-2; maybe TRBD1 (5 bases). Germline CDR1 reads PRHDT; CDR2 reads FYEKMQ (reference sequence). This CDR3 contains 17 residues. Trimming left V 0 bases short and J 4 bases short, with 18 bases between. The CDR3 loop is CASSLGPLGGVRYGYTF. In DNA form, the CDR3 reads TGTGCCAGCAGCTTAGGCCCCTTGGGGGGGGTCCGCTATGGCTACACCTTC.

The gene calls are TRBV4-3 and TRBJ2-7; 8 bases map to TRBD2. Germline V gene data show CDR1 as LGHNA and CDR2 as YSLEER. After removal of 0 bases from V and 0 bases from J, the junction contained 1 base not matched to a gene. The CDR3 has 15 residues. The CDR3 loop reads CASSQDSGSSYEQYF. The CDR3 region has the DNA TGCGCCAGCAGCCAAGACAGCGGGAGCTCCTACGAGCAGTACTTC.

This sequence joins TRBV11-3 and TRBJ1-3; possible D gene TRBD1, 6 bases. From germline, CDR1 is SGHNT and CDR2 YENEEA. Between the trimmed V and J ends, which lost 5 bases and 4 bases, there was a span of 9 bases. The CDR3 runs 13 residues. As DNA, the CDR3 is TGTGCCAGCAGCCCGGACAGAGGAAACACCATATATTTT. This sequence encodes CASSPDRGNTIYF.

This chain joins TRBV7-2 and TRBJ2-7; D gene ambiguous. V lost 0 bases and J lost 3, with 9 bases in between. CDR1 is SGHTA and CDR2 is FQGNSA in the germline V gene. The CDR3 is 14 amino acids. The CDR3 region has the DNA TGTGCCAGCAGCTTAGCCCCGGGTCGCTACGAGCAGTACTTC. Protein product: CASSLAPGRYEQYF.

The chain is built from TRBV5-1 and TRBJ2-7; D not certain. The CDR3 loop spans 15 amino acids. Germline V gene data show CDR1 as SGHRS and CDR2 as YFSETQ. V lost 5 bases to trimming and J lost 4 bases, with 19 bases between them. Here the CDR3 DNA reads TGCGCCAGCAGGTCCACCGGGTCGAACTTTTACGAGCAGTACTTC. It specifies CASRSTGSNFYEQYF.

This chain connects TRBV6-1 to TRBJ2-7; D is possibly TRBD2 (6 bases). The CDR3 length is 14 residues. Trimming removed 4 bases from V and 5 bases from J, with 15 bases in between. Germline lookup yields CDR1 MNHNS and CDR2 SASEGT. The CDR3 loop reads CASSALGWGDEQYF. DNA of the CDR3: TGTGCCAGCAGTGCCCTCGGGTGGGGGGACGAGCAGTACTTC.

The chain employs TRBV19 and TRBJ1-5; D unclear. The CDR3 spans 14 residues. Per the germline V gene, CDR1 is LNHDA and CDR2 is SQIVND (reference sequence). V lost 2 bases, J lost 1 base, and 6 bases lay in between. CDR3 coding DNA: TGTGCCAGTAGTATACCCGTAAGCAATCAGCCCCAGCATTTT. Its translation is CASSIPVSNQPQHF.

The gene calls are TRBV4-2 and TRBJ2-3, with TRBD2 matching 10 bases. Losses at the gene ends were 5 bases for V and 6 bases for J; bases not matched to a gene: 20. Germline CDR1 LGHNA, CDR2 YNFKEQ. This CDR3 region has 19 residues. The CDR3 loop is CASSLGSGGAFGHMDTQYF. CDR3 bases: TGTGCCAGCAGCTTAGGGAGCGGGGGGGCTTTCGGACATATGGATACGCAGTATTTT.

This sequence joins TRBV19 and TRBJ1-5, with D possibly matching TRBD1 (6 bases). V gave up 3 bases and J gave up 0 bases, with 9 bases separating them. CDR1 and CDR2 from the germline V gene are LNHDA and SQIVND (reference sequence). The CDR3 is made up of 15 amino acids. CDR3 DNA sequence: TGTGCCAGTAGTATCAGGGGCCATAGCAATCAGCCCCAGCATTTT. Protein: CASSIRGHSNQPQHF.

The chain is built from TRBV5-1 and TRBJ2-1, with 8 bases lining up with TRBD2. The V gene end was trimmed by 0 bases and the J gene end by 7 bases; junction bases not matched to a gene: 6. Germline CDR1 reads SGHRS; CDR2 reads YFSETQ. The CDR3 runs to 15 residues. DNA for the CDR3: TGCGCCAGCAGCTTGGCCCCGCGGGAGGCGAATGAGCAGTTCTTC. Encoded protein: CASSLAPREANEQFF.

CDR3 nucleotide sequence: TGTGCCAGGGGGTCCGGGACAGGGGGCCGGACCGGGGAGCTGTTTTTT. It specifies CARGSGTGGRTGELFF. The V call is TRBV6-7, the J call TRBJ2-2, with 12 bases matching TRBD1. TRBV6-7 is an ORF; its function is uncertain. After removal of 9 bases from V and 5 bases from J, the junction contained 10 bases not matched to a gene. The CDR3 totals 16 residues.

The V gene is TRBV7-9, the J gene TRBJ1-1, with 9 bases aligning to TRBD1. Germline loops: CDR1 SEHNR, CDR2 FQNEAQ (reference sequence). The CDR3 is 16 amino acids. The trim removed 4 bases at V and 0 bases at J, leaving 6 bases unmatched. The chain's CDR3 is CASSYRGRGMNTEAFF. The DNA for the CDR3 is TGTGCCAGCAGCTACAGGGGGCGAGGAATGAACACTGAAGCTTTCTTT.

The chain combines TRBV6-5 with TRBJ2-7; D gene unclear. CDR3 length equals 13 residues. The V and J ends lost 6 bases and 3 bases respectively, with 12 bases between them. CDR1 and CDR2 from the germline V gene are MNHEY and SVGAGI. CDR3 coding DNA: TGTGCCAGCAGCCGAGACTCGATCTACGAGCAGTACTTC. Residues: CASSRDSIYEQYF.

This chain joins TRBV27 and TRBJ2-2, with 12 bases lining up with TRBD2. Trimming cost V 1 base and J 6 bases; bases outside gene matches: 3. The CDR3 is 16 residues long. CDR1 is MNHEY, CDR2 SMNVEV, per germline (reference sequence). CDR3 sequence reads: CASSLWGLAGPGELFF. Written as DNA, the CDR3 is TGTGCCAGCAGTTTATGGGGACTAGCGGGCCCCGGGGAGCTGTTTTTT.